This entry lists 22 T cell receptor beta chains sequenced from one sample in a study of shared clonotypes between healthy human individuals. The protocol was immunoSEQ multiplex PCR, while the TCRdb copy is restricted to in-frame clones and leaves out a portion. This sample has 2 million or so clones, with over 85% found just once. The sample was naive CD4+ T cells sorted from blood. Stated subset: CD45RA+ positively selected. The receptors shown here come from a man in his late teens or twenties in good health.

The chain couples TRBV2 to TRBJ2-7; D not certain. The CDR3 is made up of 13 amino acids. V gave up 2 bases and J gave up 7 bases, with 12 bases separating them. Germline V gives CDR1 SNHLY, CDR2 FYNNEI. The CDR3 DNA is TGTGCCAGCAGTGAAATTGCGGCCGGAGAGCAGTACTTC. Amino acid sequence: CASSEIAAGEQYF.

The genes are TRBV18 and TRBJ2-3; 9 bases are a match to TRBD2. V gave up 4 bases and J gave up 6 bases; unmatched junction bases: 8. The CDR3 covers 15 residues. Germline V lookup: CDR1 KGHSH, CDR2 LQKENI. The CDR3 DNA reads TGTGCCAGCTCACTTAGCGGGAGTGCCGTGGATACGCAGTATTTT. Its protein is CASSLSGSAVDTQYF.

Notes on this clone: A clone one base away is much larger, so this may be a read error. The chain uses TRBV9 and TRBJ1-1, with no clear D. The CDR3 is made up of 11 amino acids. Germline-derived CDR1 and CDR2 are SGDLS and YYNGEE. Between the trimmed V and J ends, which lost 3 bases and 1 base, there was a span of 1 base. The CDR3 reads CASSGNTEAFF. The CDR3 nucleotides are TGTGCCAGCAGCGGGAACACTGAAGCTTTCTTT.

The chain joins TRBV6-1 to TRBJ1-5; D is undetermined. CDR3 length: 15 residues. V dropped 0 bases and J dropped 5 bases, with 11 bases sitting between them. CDR1 is MNHNS, CDR2 SASEGT, per germline. The CDR3 sequence: CASSEAWAPDQPQHF. DNA of the CDR3: TGTGCCAGCAGTGAAGCTTGGGCGCCGGATCAGCCCCAGCATTTT.

The V and J genes are TRBV7-9 and TRBJ2-2; D possibly corresponds to TRBD1 (6 bases). The CDR3 runs to 14 residues. Per germline, CDR1 SEHNR and CDR2 FQNEAQ (reference sequence). The V gene lost 4 bases and the J gene lost 5 bases, with 11 bases spanning the gap. The CDR3 nucleotides are TGTGCCAGCAGCTCCCAGGGGAGAACCGGGGAGCTGTTTTTT. It translates to CASSSQGRTGELFF.

A note on this clone: Other DNA sequences in this sample translate to the same CDR3. The chain joins TRBV28 to TRBJ1-2; possibly TRBD1 for D (6 bases). CDR1 is MDHEN and CDR2 is SYDVKM in the germline V gene. The CDR3 is made up of 13 amino acids. Between the trimmed V and J ends, which lost 2 bases and 5 bases, there was a span of 9 bases. The CDR3 nucleotides are TGTGCCAGCAGTTTAAAAGGGGGATATGGCTACACCTTC. Its translation is CASSLKGGYGYTF.

This chain joins TRBV9 and TRBJ1-5; no reliable D call. CDR1 and CDR2 from the germline V gene are SGDLS and YYNGEE. Trimming took off 0 bases at V and 0 bases at J, with 13 bases between the two ends. The CDR3 is 17 amino acids. CDR3 in DNA: TGTGCCAGCAGCGTAGTGCTCCGGGTACATAGCAATCAGCCCCAGCATTTT. It yields the protein CASSVVLRVHSNQPQHF.

CDR3 loop: CASSQETGLGYTF. CDR3 sequence (DNA): TGCGCCAGCAGCCAAGAAACAGGGCTTGGCTACACCTTC. V is TRBV4-1 and J is TRBJ1-2; tentative D call: TRBD1 (6 bases). Trimming took 0 bases from V and 7 from J, leaving 9 bases between them. Germline CDR1 and CDR2: MGHRA and YSYEKL. The CDR3 is made up of 13 amino acids.

For this clone: The sample holds other DNA sequences that translate to the same CDR3. The V call is TRBV5-1, the J call TRBJ2-2, with no clear D. V lost 0 bases, J lost 4 bases, and 4 bases lay in between. CDR1 and CDR2 (germline): SGHRS, YFSETQ. The CDR3 has 13 residues. The CDR3, as DNA: TGCGCCAGCAGCTTGGGTCCCACCGGGGAGCTGTTTTTT. Its protein product is CASSLGPTGELFF.

The chain recombines TRBV9 with TRBJ1-5; maybe TRBD1 (6 bases). This CDR3 is 14 amino acids long. Germline V lookup: CDR1 SGDLS, CDR2 YYNGEE. The germline V and J ends were trimmed by 0 bases and 6 bases, with 10 bases remaining between them. In DNA form, the CDR3 reads TGTGCCAGCAGCGTAGATGCGGGGGCTCAGCCCCAGCATTTT. Translating gives CASSVDAGAQPQHF.

The rearrangement uses TRBV28 and TRBJ2-3, with D perhaps matching TRBD2 (6 bases). The CDR3 consists of 17 residues. Trimming cost V 5 bases and J 0 bases, with 18 bases left between them. Germline V gene sequence: CDR1 MDHEN, CDR2 SYDVKM. CDR3 bases: TGTGCCAGCAGTCCGCAGGGACTCCCTGAAAGCACAGATACGCAGTATTTT. Translating gives CASSPQGLPESTDTQYF.

The chain links TRBV4-3 to TRBJ2-3; D might be TRBD1 (6 bases). V was shortened by 4 bases and J by 0 bases, with 14 bases between the two germline ends. Germline V gene data show CDR1 as LGHNA and CDR2 as YSLEER. The CDR3 runs 16 residues. Here the CDR3 reads CASSRRWGLSTDTQYF. The CDR3 DNA sequence: TGCGCCAGCAGCCGGCGATGGGGGCTTAGCACAGATACGCAGTATTTT.

V gene TRBV7-9 combines with J gene TRBJ2-1; possible D gene TRBD2, 6 bases. Germline-derived CDR1 and CDR2 are SEHNR and FQNEAQ (reference sequence). The CDR3 is 15 amino acids. The V gene lost 3 bases and the J gene lost 5 bases, with 14 bases spanning the gap. DNA of the CDR3: TGTGCCAGCAGCTTGCTGGCTAGCGACCACAATGAGCAGTTCTTC. Encoded protein: CASSLLASDHNEQFF.

The chain combines TRBV6-5 with TRBJ1-5; TRBD1 agrees at 7 bases. Trimming removed 7 bases from V and 0 bases from J; junction bases left unmatched: 6. CDR3 length equals 15 residues. Germline-derived CDR1 and CDR2 are MNHEY and SVGAGI. Here the CDR3 reads CASKVTGYSNQPQHF. For the CDR3, the DNA is TGTGCCAGCAAAGTGACAGGGTATAGCAATCAGCCCCAGCATTTT.

The chain carries TRBV6-5 and TRBJ1-3, with D possibly matching TRBD1 (5 bases). V shed 4 bases and J shed 4 bases, with 8 bases lying between them. The germline gives CDR1 MNHEY, CDR2 SVGAGI. The CDR3 loop spans 13 amino acids. The CDR3 nucleotides are TGTGCCAGCAGTTCAGGGATCGGAAACACCATATATTTT. Its protein product is CASSSGIGNTIYF.

This clone was observed once. The chain couples TRBV5-4 to TRBJ2-7; TRBD1 matches at 8 bases. V lost 5 bases to trimming and J lost 0 bases; unmatched junction nucleotides: 7. Germline-derived CDR1 and CDR2 are SGHNT and YYREEE (reference sequence). The CDR3 length is 15 residues. The CDR3 region is CASRAGGYSSYEQYF. The CDR3 nucleotides read TGTGCCAGCAGGGCAGGGGGCTATAGCTCCTACGAGCAGTACTTC.

V and J are TRBV28 and TRBJ1-5; a weak D match, TRBD1 (5 bases). CDR1 is MDHEN, CDR2 SYDVKM, per germline. V gave up 5 bases and J gave up 6 bases, with 17 bases separating them. The CDR3 covers 15 residues. The CDR3 DNA reads as TGTGCCAGCAGTGCAACAGGTACCCCCGGTCAGCCCCAGCATTTT. Translating gives CASSATGTPGQPQHF.

The V and J genes are TRBV6-1 and TRBJ1-2; no reliable D call. The CDR3 runs to 15 residues. CDR1 is MNHNS, CDR2 SASEGT, per germline. Trimming cost V 1 base and J 0 bases, with 9 bases left between them. The CDR3 DNA reads as TGTGCCAGCAGTGAAGGGCTGGGTACTAACTATGGCTACACCTTC. It codes for CASSEGLGTNYGYTF.

This chain connects TRBV6-1 to TRBJ1-6; D is undetermined. Trimming pared 2 bases from V and 7 bases from J, leaving 12 bases between. Germline V lookup: CDR1 MNHNS, CDR2 SASEGT. This CDR3 has 15 residues. The chain's CDR3 is CASSEIPGHNSPLHF. The CDR3 DNA is TGTGCCAGCAGTGAAATCCCAGGTCACAATTCACCCCTCCACTTT.

On this clone: Other DNA sequences in the same sample also yield this CDR3. J is TRBJ1-3 and V is TRBV7-9, with D perhaps TRBD1 (6 bases). The CDR3 is made up of 14 amino acids. CDR1 and CDR2 (germline): SEHNR, FQNEAQ (reference sequence). V gave up 4 bases and J gave up 2 bases, with 9 bases separating them. In DNA, the CDR3 is TGTGCCAGCAGCTCCTACAGGGCTGGAAACACCATATATTTT. Translated: CASSSYRAGNTIYF.

This clone was seen just once. DNA of the CDR3: TGTGCCAGCCTGCAGGAGTTCAACTATGGCTACACCTTC. This codes for CASLQEFNYGYTF. The chain has TRBV7-2 and TRBJ1-2, with D uncertain. Deletions cut 8 bases from V and 2 bases from J, with 12 bases between. Germline CDR1 reads SGHTA; CDR2 reads FQGNSA. The CDR3 contains 13 residues. Full variable domain (rest looked up from reference TRBV7-2 and TRBJ1-2): GAGVSQSPSNKVTEKGKDVELRCDPISGHTALYWYRQSLGQGLEFLIYFQGNSAPDKSGLPSDRFSAERTGGSVSTLTIQRTQQEDSAVYLCASLQEFNYGYTFGSGTRLTVV.

This clone was detected once. V is TRBV28 and J is TRBJ1-4; a possible D gene is TRBD1 (6 bases). Germline CDR1 and CDR2: MDHEN and SYDVKM. V was clipped by 10 bases and J by 7 bases, with 16 bases between them. The length of the CDR3 is 13 residues. CDR3 nucleotide sequence: TGTGCCACCTCGCAGGGGCATATTGAAAAACTGTTTTTT. Amino acid sequence: CATSQGHIEKLFF.